Following are 15 T cell receptor beta chains from one sample sequenced in a study of PD-1 blockade in classical Hodgkin lymphoma. The assay was immunoSEQ multiplex PCR, and TCRdb's table has in-frame clones only and misses some. The sample includes fewer than 40,000 clones, around 90% of them seen just once. The time point here: newly diagnosed, previously untreated cHL patient sample. From thawed PBMCs, CD4+ T cells were purified using magnetic negative selection. The sequencing sample was made of CD4+ T cells from blood. These receptors were taken from a human donor with classical Hodgkin lymphoma.

V gene TRBV29-1 combines with J gene TRBJ2-1; 7 bases map to TRBD2. Per the germline V gene, CDR1 is SQVTM and CDR2 is ANQGSEA. V shed 8 bases, J shed 4 bases, and the junction held 11 bases outside the gene matches. The CDR3 extends over 14 amino acids. The CDR3 sequence is CSPRRAGSYNEQFF. The CDR3, as DNA: TGCAGCCCAAGACGAGCGGGGTCATACAATGAGCAGTTCTTC.

The chain carries TRBV28 and TRBJ2-7; D gene unclear. The V end was cut by 2 bases, the J end by 5 bases, with 7 bases between. CDR1 and CDR2 from the germline V gene are MDHEN and SYDVKM. CDR3 length: 12 amino acids. The CDR3, as DNA: TGTGCCAGCAGTTTAGTGGCTGACGAGCAGTACTTC. Encoded protein: CASSLVADEQYF.

This chain uses TRBV7-9 with TRBJ2-1; 10 nucleotides agree with TRBD2. Per the germline V gene, CDR1 is SEHNR and CDR2 is FQNEAQ (reference sequence). This CDR3 comprises 15 residues. V dropped 3 bases and J dropped 6; count of bases not matched to a gene: 5. This CDR3 is CASSFLSSGSNEQFF. DNA of the CDR3: TGTGCCAGCAGCTTTTTGTCTAGCGGGAGCAATGAGCAGTTCTTC.

This chain connects TRBV15 to TRBJ1-2; TRBD1 might be the D (6 bases). The CDR3 contains 15 residues. V lost 1 base and J lost 0, with 9 bases in between. Germline assignment: CDR1 LNHNV and CDR2 YYDKDF (reference sequence). CDR3 sequence reads: CATSRGTEPNYGYTF. The CDR3 DNA is TGTGCCACCAGCAGAGGGACAGAACCTAACTATGGCTACACCTTC.

V is TRBV2 and J is TRBJ2-2; the D is unclear. Germline V lookup: CDR1 SNHLY, CDR2 FYNNEI. V lost 6 bases to trimming and J lost 4 bases, with 3 bases between them. The CDR3 loop spans 11 amino acids. DNA for the CDR3: TGTGCCAGCAGGACCACCGGGGAGCTGTTTTTT. This codes for CASRTTGELFF.

The V and J genes are TRBV18 and TRBJ1-5; tentatively, D is TRBD1 (5 bases). Trimming removed 2 bases from V and 0 bases from J, with 14 bases in between. CDR3 length: 17 amino acids. CDR1 KGHSH and CDR2 LQKENI come from the germline V gene. The CDR3 bases are TGTGCCAGCTCACCAACGAGGGGAAGCCCTAGCAATCAGCCCCAGCATTTT. It specifies CASSPTRGSPSNQPQHF.

This rearrangement joins TRBV28 to TRBJ1-1, with 8 nucleotides matching TRBD1. V was pared by 4 bases and J by 4 bases, with 5 bases of the junction left unmatched. The CDR3 sequence is 14 residues long. Germline CDR1 is MDHEN and CDR2 is SYDVKM. The CDR3 DNA sequence: TGTGCCAGCAGTTATCCAGGGGGCCCCACTGAAGCTTTCTTT. This encodes CASSYPGGPTEAFF.

The chain has TRBV6-5 and TRBJ2-1, with 8 positions matching TRBD2. Germline-derived CDR1 and CDR2 are MNHEY and SVGAGI. Trimming removed 5 bases from V and 8 bases from J; junction bases left unmatched: 11. CDR3 length equals 15 residues. CDR3 nucleotide sequence: TGTGCCAGCAGTCCCCCCGGCAGCGGGAGTTATGAGCAGTTCTTC. It yields the protein CASSPPGSGSYEQFF.

CDR3 DNA sequence: TGTGCCAGCAGCCTGGACAGGGATCAGCCCCAGCATTTT. Its protein product is CASSLDRDQPQHF. The chain employs TRBV7-3 and TRBJ1-5, with 8 bases aligning to TRBD1. CDR3 length: 13 residues. Germline V gene data show CDR1 as SGHTA and CDR2 as FQGTGA. The ends lost 5 bases at V and 5 bases at J; junction bases unmatched: 2.

This clone was observed a single time. The chain uses TRBV6-5 and TRBJ2-7, with 10 bases matching TRBD2. V shed 5 bases, J shed 2 bases, and the junction held 6 bases outside the gene matches. This CDR3 spans 15 amino acids. Per germline, CDR1 MNHEY and CDR2 SVGAGI. The CDR3 DNA reads TGTGCCAGCAGTCATGGACTAGCGGCCGCCTACGAGCAGTACTTC. This translates into CASSHGLAAAYEQYF.

V is TRBV28 and J is TRBJ2-3; D ambiguous. Per the germline V gene, CDR1 is MDHEN and CDR2 is SYDVKM. The CDR3 has 15 residues. Trimming stripped 2 bases from V and 6 bases from J, with 15 bases between. CDR3 residues: CASSLPGDLEDTQYF. CDR3 sequence (DNA): TGTGCCAGCAGTTTACCCGGAGACCTAGAGGATACGCAGTATTTT.

This clone has a single count. At one end, the junction sequence differs from germline, possibly due to a read error. The J gene is TRBJ2-1, the V gene TRBV7-7; no clear D gene. The CDR3 length is 13 residues. From germline, CDR1 is SSHAT and CDR2 FNYEAQ (reference sequence). This CDR3 reads CASSLDFYNEQFF. The CDR3 DNA reads TGTGCTAGCAGCTTAGACTTTTATAATGAGCAGTTCTTC.

This clone occurred once. This CDR3 is CASSSLGEGDGQPQHF. The CDR3 DNA sequence: TGTGCCAGCAGTTCCCTCGGGGAGGGGGATGGTCAGCCCCAGCATTTT. The rearrangement links TRBV28 to TRBJ1-5; perhaps TRBD1 as D (6 bases). V gave up 4 bases and J gave up 6 bases, with 19 bases separating them. The CDR3 length is 16 residues. The V gene's germline CDR1 is MDHEN and CDR2 SYDVKM.

The chain joins TRBV28 to TRBJ2-3, with 8 bases matching TRBD2. The CDR3 spans 17 residues. CDR1 and CDR2 from the germline V gene are MDHEN and SYDVKM. Losses at the gene ends were 4 bases for V and 4 bases for J; bases not matched to a gene: 13. CDR3 residues: CASSSSSLAGGADTQYF. CDR3 sequence (DNA): TGTGCCAGCAGTTCCTCCTCGCTAGCGGGCGGAGCAGATACGCAGTATTTT. The whole variable domain, filled in from reference TRBV28 and TRBJ2-3, reads DVKVTQSSRYLVKRTGEKVFLECVQDMDHENMFWYRQDPGLGLRLIYFSYDVKMKEKGDIPEGYSVSREKKERFSLILESASTNQTSMYLCASSSSSLAGGADTQYFGPGTRLTVL.

V gene TRBV12-5 combines with J gene TRBJ2-3, with D perhaps TRBD1 (6 bases). Trimming removed 4 bases at V and 2 bases at J, with 16 bases between. From germline, CDR1 is LGHNT and CDR2 FRNRAP. This CDR3 region has 16 residues. CDR3 protein: CASGSSGHPNTDTQYF. The CDR3 DNA follows: TGTGCTAGTGGTTCGTCGGGACACCCAAACACAGATACGCAGTATTTT.